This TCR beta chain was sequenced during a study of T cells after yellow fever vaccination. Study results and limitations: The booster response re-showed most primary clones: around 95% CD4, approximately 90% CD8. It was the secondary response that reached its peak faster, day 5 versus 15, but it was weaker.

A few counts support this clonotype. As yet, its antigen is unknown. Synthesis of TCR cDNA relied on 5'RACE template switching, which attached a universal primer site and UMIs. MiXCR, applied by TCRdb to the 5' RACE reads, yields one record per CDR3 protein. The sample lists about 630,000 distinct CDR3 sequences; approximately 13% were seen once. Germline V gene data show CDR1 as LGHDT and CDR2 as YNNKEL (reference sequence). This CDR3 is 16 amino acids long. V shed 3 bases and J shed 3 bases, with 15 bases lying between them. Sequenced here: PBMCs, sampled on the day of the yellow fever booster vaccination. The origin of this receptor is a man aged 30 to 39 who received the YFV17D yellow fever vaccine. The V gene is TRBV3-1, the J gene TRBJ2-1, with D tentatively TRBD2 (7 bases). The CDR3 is CASSHGGGRDYNEQFF. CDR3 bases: TGTGCCAGCAGCCATGGGGGGGGCCGTGACTACAATGAGCAGTTCTTC.